This entry concerns a single TCR beta chain. The sample originates from a study of blood T cell repertoires in COVID-19. About the research overall: The samples span acute and convalescent COVID-19 from the United States, Italy and Spain.

Profiling relied on immunoSEQ multiplex PCR, and the TCRdb table lists in-frame clones only, not all of them. The sample lists around 160,000 clones, around four fifths occurring once. Germline V gene data show CDR1 as SGHRS and CDR2 as YFSETQ. V shed 4 bases and J shed 7 bases, with 14 bases lying between them. This CDR3 contains 14 residues. The J gene is TRBJ2-2, the V gene TRBV5-1, with D maybe TRBD1 (5 bases). The sequenced sample was peripheral blood. This sequence originates from a woman aged 35 to 49 with active or convalescent COVID-19. CDR3: CASSLTAWDGELFF. The CDR3, as DNA: TGCGCCAGCAGCCTGACAGCTTGGGACGGGGAGCTGTTTTTT.